This T cell receptor beta chain was identified during a study of blood T cell repertoires in COVID-19. About the study: Sites in the United States, Italy and Spain provided acute and convalescent COVID-19 samples.

CDR3 length: 14 amino acids. V dropped 1 base and J dropped 6 bases, with 10 bases sitting between them. Per the germline V gene, CDR1 is SGHNT and CDR2 is YENEEA. The protocol was immunoSEQ multiplex PCR, while the TCRdb copy is restricted to in-frame clones and leaves out a portion. The sample lists around 330,000 clones; roughly 90% were seen once. Sequencing was performed on peripheral blood. The J gene is TRBJ2-1, the V gene TRBV11-3; TRBD2 is a possible D gene (6 bases). The receptor's source is a woman in her forties or fifties with active or convalescent COVID-19. The CDR3 sequence: CASSLGSSANEQFF. DNA of the CDR3: TGTGCCAGCAGCTTAGGGTCTAGCGCCAATGAGCAGTTCTTC.